Each of the 16 T cell receptor beta chains below was sequenced from the same sample in a study of T cells in Graves' hyperthyroidism and ophthalmopathy. Amplified regions were TCR beta CDR3 sequences from RNA transcripts. The HTBI primer set drove a first-round RT-PCR of the TCR CDR3. Each CDR3 protein is one row after TCRdb ran MiXCR on the multiplex PCR reads. This table holds fewer than 500,000 distinct CDR3 sequences, more than 12% found once. The sequenced material came from blood. Receptors originate from a woman aged 30 to 39 with Graves' ophthalmopathy.

This clonotype was detected a few times. J is TRBJ2-3 and V is TRBV7-2; TRBD2 aligns across 12 bases. Losses at the gene ends were 3 bases for V and 5 bases for J; bases not matched to a gene: 6. Germline V gives CDR1 SGHTA, CDR2 FQGNSA. CDR3 length equals 16 residues. The CDR3 reads CASSFRLAGAKDTQYF. The CDR3 DNA follows: TGTGCCAGCAGCTTTCGACTAGCGGGGGCGAAAGATACGCAGTATTTT.

This clonotype was seen at least ten times. The chain employs TRBV6-2 or TRBV6-3 and TRBJ2-3; the D is unclear. The germline V and J ends were trimmed by 8 bases and 6 bases, with 9 bases remaining between them. Germline V CDR1 and CDR2: MNHEY, SVGEGT. There are 11 residues in the CDR3. CDR3 residues: CASDTGDTQYF. In DNA, the CDR3 is TGTGCCAGCGACACTGGGGATACGCAGTATTTT.

At least ten counts were recorded for this clonotype. The gene calls are TRBV30 and TRBJ2-3; maybe TRBD2 (6 bases). The CDR3 is 15 amino acids. From germline, CDR1 is GTSNPN and CDR2 SVGIG (reference sequence). V was shortened by 7 bases and J by 4 bases, with 21 bases between the two germline ends. In nucleotides, the CDR3 is TGTGCCTCTATACGGACTATCCCAATTGCAGATACGCAGTATTTT. It codes for CASIRTIPIADTQYF.

This clonotype was found many times. This rearrangement joins TRBV12-3 or TRBV12-4 to TRBJ2-3; 10 bases are shared with TRBD2. This CDR3 has 14 residues. V gave up 8 bases and J gave up 1 base; unmatched junction bases: 3. The CDR3 sequence: CASVTSGGTDTQYF. The DNA of the CDR3 is TGTGCCAGCGTCACTAGCGGGGGCACAGATACGCAGTATTTT.

The chain is built from TRBV4-2 and TRBJ2-5, with D possibly TRBD2 on 7 matching bases. The CDR3 has 18 residues. Looked up from germline, CDR1 is LGHNA and CDR2 is YNFKEQ. V was shortened by 0 bases and J by 1 base, with 18 bases between the two germline ends. CDR3 sequence reads: CASSQEGAPGLLQETQYF. DNA of the CDR3: TGTGCCAGCAGCCAAGAGGGGGCCCCGGGACTACTCCAAGAGACCCAGTACTTC.

This clonotype was detected many times. The rearrangement joins TRBV7-9 to TRBJ1-2; weak D call: TRBD1 (5 bases). The CDR3 has 13 amino acids. The germline V gene encodes CDR1 SEHNR and CDR2 FQNEAQ (reference sequence). V was clipped by 0 bases and J by 8 bases, with 10 bases between them. The DNA of the CDR3 is TGTGCCAGCAGCTTAGCAGGGGCTGAAGGCTACACCTTC. It specifies CASSLAGAEGYTF.

This clonotype was recorded at least ten times. J is TRBJ2-3 and V is TRBV7-9; 11 nucleotides agree with TRBD2. The CDR3 contains 16 residues. J gave up 0 bases and V 7 bases, and 6 bases lay outside the gene matches. Germline-derived CDR1 and CDR2 are SEHNR and FQNEAQ (reference sequence). CDR3 sequence: CASNTRLAGSTDTQYF. CDR3 sequence (DNA): TGTGCCAGCAACACACGACTAGCGGGGAGCACAGATACGCAGTATTTT.

This clonotype has a handful of counts. V and J are TRBV19 and TRBJ2-1; D remains unclear. CDR1 and CDR2 from the germline V gene are LNHDA and SQIVND (reference sequence). The CDR3 covers 15 residues. Trimming removed 4 bases at V and 4 bases at J, with 14 bases between. The CDR3 spells CASSTDKTLYNEQFF. The CDR3 DNA is TGTGCCAGTAGTACAGATAAAACGTTATACAATGAGCAGTTCTTC.

The chain employs TRBV28 and TRBJ2-3; D is possibly TRBD2 (7 bases). Between the trimmed V and J ends, which lost 6 bases and 4 bases, there was a span of 14 bases. CDR1 and CDR2 from the germline V gene are MDHEN and SYDVKM. This CDR3 comprises 14 residues. The CDR3 sequence is CASRLGGPADTQYF. DNA of the CDR3: TGTGCCAGCAGACTCGGGGGGCCGGCAGATACGCAGTATTTT.

V and J are TRBV2 and TRBJ2-3; TRBD2 matches at 11 bases. The CDR3 has 16 residues. Germline loops: CDR1 SNHLY, CDR2 FYNNEI. With 11 bases clipped from V and 1 base from J, the junction kept 11 bases outside the gene matches. The CDR3 here is CASPRISGRGTDTQYF. As DNA, the CDR3 is TGTGCCTCTCCTCGGATTAGCGGGAGGGGCACAGATACGCAGTATTTT.

This chain uses TRBV2 with TRBJ1-5, with 7 bases aligning to TRBD1. V lost 3 bases and J lost 6; bases outside the gene matches: 5. Germline values: CDR1 SNHLY, CDR2 FYNNEI. CDR3 size: 14 residues. The DNA for the CDR3 is TGTGCCAGCAGTGATAGGACAGGTTTTCAGCCCCAGCATTTT. Encoded protein: CASSDRTGFQPQHF.

This clonotype was seen repeatedly, ten times or more. The rearrangement joins TRBV12-3 or TRBV12-4 to TRBJ2-5; 10 nucleotides agree with TRBD2. The CDR3 loop spans 15 amino acids. V shed 3 bases, J shed 0 bases, and the junction held 1 base outside the gene matches. DNA for the CDR3: TGTGCCAGCAGTTTTCTAGCGGGGGACCAAGAGACCCAGTACTTC. Translated: CASSFLAGDQETQYF.

This clonotype was counted at least ten times. This chain uses TRBV5-5 with TRBJ2-2; D perhaps matches TRBD1 (6 bases). The germline V gene has CDR1 SGHKS and CDR2 YYEKEE (reference sequence). V was cut by 7 bases and J by 3 bases, with 22 bases left in between. The CDR3 is 17 amino acids. In nucleotides, the CDR3 is TGTGCCAGCTGCACGCACGCCATGGACAGATACACCGGGGAGCTGTTTTTT. Its protein is CASCTHAMDRYTGELFF.

This clonotype was found many times. The rearrangement links TRBV28 to TRBJ2-7; 7 nucleotides align to TRBD1. Germline V CDR1 and CDR2: MDHEN, SYDVKM. The V segment lost 5 bases and the J segment 2 bases; nucleotides outside the gene matches: 6. The CDR3 length is 14 residues. CDR3: CASSRQGTPYEQYF. The DNA for the CDR3 is TGTGCCAGCAGTCGACAGGGCACACCCTACGAGCAGTACTTC.

This clonotype has just a few counts. The chain employs TRBV4-1 and TRBJ1-6; 10 nucleotides match TRBD1. This CDR3 is 17 amino acids long. Germline trimming cut 0 bases from V and 10 bases from J; bases unmatched to any gene: 9. Germline loops: CDR1 MGHRA, CDR2 YSYEKL. The CDR3 sequence: CASSQETDRGYGSPLHF. The CDR3 DNA reads as TGCGCCAGCAGCCAAGAAACGGACAGGGGGTACGGATCACCCCTCCACTTT.

This clonotype showed up many times. This sequence joins TRBV28 and TRBJ2-7; D is possibly TRBD1 or TRBD2 (7 bases each). This CDR3 contains 14 residues. CDR1 and CDR2 (germline): MDHEN, SYDVKM. Trimming took 6 bases from V and 3 from J, leaving 15 bases between them. The CDR3 is CASSYQGGNYEQYF. For the CDR3, the DNA is TGTGCCAGCAGCTACCAGGGGGGGAACTACGAGCAGTACTTC.